This TCR beta chain emerged from a study of T cell responses to AZD1222 COVID-19 vaccine. General study results and limits: Possibly, clonal diversity was underestimated; donors were largely white British and included more females.

With respect to this clone: Its specificity is unknown.

The method was immunoSEQ multiplex PCR; TCRdb's version includes in-frame clones alone and lacks a portion of them. The table shows about 150,000 clones, with almost 85% occurring only once. The CDR3 covers 16 residues. The germline V and J ends were trimmed by 1 base and 8 bases, with 20 bases remaining between them. Germline-derived CDR1 and CDR2 are LGHDT and YNNKEL (reference sequence). Material: peripheral blood, obtained 28 days after the second dose of the MenACWY control vaccine. This clonotype was obtained from an adult who received the MenACWY meningococcal vaccine as a control. The chain combines TRBV3-1 (or the pseudogene TRBV3-2) with TRBJ1-2, with D possibly TRBD1 on 6 matching bases. The CDR3 bases are TGTGCCAGCAGCCAAGGTCCCGGACAGTTCTTTGGGGGCTACACCTTC. Its translation is CASSQGPGQFFGGYTF.